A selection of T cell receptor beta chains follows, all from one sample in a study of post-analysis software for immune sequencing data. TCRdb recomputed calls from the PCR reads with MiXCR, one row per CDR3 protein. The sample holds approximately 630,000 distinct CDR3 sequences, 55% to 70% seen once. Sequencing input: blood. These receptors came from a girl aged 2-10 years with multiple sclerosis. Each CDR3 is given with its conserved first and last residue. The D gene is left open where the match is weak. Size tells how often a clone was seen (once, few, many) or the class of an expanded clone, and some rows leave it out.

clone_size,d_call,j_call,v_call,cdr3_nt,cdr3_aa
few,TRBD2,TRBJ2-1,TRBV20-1,TGCAGTGCTAGAGATATCCAGCGGGAGGGCCAAAATGAGCAGTTCTTC,CSARDIQREGQNEQFF
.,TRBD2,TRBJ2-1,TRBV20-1,TGCAGTGCTAGAGGGACTAGCGGGACCTACAATGAGCAGTTCTTC,CSARGTSGTYNEQFF
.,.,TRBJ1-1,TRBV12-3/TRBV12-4,TGTGCCAGCAACCCAGACACTTACACTGAAGCTTTCTTT,CASNPDTYTEAFF
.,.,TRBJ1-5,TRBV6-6,TGTGCCAGCAGTTACTCCGGGCCCCAGCATTTT,CASSYSGPQHF
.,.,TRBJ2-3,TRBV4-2,TGTGCCAGCAGCCAAGTCCTCGGGGTAGCGCAGTATTTT,CASSQVLGVAQYF
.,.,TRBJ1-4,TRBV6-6,TGTGCCAGCAGCGGACACTCAAGGGAAAAACTGTTTTTT,CASSGHSREKLFF
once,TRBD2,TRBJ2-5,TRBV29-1,TGCAGCGTTGCCGGGAGGGTGGGAGAGACCCAGTACTTC,CSVAGRVGETQYF
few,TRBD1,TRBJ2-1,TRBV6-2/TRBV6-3,TGTGCCAGCAGTTACTCCCCAGGGGGATACAATGAGCAGTTCTTC,CASSYSPGGYNEQFF
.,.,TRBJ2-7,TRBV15,TGTGCCACCAGCAGAGATCGGCAGGCTGGGGGAGAGATCCAGTACTTC,CATSRDRQAGGEIQYF
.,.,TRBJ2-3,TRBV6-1,TGTGCCAGCAGTGTAGCGCGAACAAGCACAGATACGCAGTATTTT,CASSVARTSTDTQYF
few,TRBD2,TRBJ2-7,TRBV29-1,TGCAGCGTTGAGGTGACTAGCGACTACGAGCAGTACTTC,CSVEVTSDYEQYF
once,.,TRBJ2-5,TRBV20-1,TGCAGTGCTAGAGGGGAGCGGATGTACCAAGAGACCCAGTACTTC,CSARGERMYQETQYF
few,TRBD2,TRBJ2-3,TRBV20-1,TGCAGTGCTAGAGATCCGCGGGGAACTAGCGGGAGAAGGGGGCCAGATACGCAGTATTTT,CSARDPRGTSGRRGPDTQYF
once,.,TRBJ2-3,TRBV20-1,TGCAGTGCTAGGAACGAAGAGCGGGTCACAGATACGCAGTATTTT,CSARNEERVTDTQYF
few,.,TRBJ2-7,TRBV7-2,TGTGCCAGCAGCCCCGCTTGGGTCGGGAGTGGGGGCGAGCAGTACTTC,CASSPAWVGSGGEQYF
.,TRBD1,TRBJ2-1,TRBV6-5,TGTGCCAGCAGCCCGGGACAGCCCAACAATGAGCAGTTCTTC,CASSPGQPNNEQFF
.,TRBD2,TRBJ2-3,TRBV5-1,TGCGCCAGCAGCTTGGAAACCAGCGGGGGAGTTACTAGCACAGATACGCAGTATTTT,CASSLETSGGVTSTDTQYF
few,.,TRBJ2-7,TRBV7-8,TGTGCCAGCAGCTTAAAGACTTACGAGCAGTACTTC,CASSLKTYEQYF
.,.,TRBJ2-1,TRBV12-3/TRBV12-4,TGTGCCAGCAGCCTGGTGGGCTACAATGAGCAGTTCTTC,CASSLVGYNEQFF
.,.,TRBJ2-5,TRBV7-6,TGTGCCAGCAGCATAACCCGTCGGGAGACCCAGTACTTC,CASSITRRETQYF
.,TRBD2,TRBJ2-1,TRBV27,TGTGCCAGCAGTTTGCGGGAGGGCCATTTCTATGAGCAGTTCTTC,CASSLREGHFYEQFF
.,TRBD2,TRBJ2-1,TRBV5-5,TGTGCCAGCAGCTTGCTGGGCGGGGGCTACAATGAGCAGTTCTTC,CASSLLGGGYNEQFF
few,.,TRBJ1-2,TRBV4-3,TGCGCCAGCAGCCAAGTACCGGGGGAGAGGTATGGCTACACCTTC,CASSQVPGERYGYTF
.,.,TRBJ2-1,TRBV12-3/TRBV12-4,TGTGCCACCGAGTGGGGAAGCTCCTACAATGAGCAGTTCTTC,CATEWGSSYNEQFF
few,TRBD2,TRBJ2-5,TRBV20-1,TGCAGTGCTAGTCGGGCTAGCGGTCCTCAAGAGACCCAGTACTTC,CSASRASGPQETQYF
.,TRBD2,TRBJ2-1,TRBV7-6,TGTGCCAGCAGCTTAGGTTACGGGGGGGCCTTCAATGAGCAGTTCTTC,CASSLGYGGAFNEQFF
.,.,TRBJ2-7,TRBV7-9,TGTGCCAGCAGCTTTTCTCAAAACCCGAACGAGCAGTACTTC,CASSFSQNPNEQYF
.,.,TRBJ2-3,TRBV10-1,TGCGCCAGCAGTGAGTCTCCCAGGCGGGTCCAAGATACGCAGTATTTT,CASSESPRRVQDTQYF
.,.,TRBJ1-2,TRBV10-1,TGCGCCAGCAGTGAGTCTATAGAGGGGCAAAACGGCTACACCTTC,CASSESIEGQNGYTF
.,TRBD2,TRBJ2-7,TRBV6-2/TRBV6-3,TGTGCCAGCAGTTACCGGGGGGATAGCTCCTACGAGCAGTACTTC,CASSYRGDSSYEQYF
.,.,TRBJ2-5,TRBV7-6,TGTGCCAGCAGCTTGGGGGGATCACACCAAGAGACCCGGTACTTC,CASSLGGSHQETRYF
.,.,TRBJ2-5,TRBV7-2,TGTGCCAGCAGCCCACCCGGAAGAAGTACCCAGTACTTC,CASSPPGRSTQYF
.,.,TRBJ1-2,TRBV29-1,TGCAGCGTTGAGGGCAGTCAAGGCTACACCTTC,CSVEGSQGYTF
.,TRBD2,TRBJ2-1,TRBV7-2,TGTGCCAGCAGTTATGGACTAGCGGTCTCCTACAATGAGCAGTTCTTC,CASSYGLAVSYNEQFF
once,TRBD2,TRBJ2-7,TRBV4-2,TGTGCCAGCAGCCAAGAGTGGACTAGTGGTGCGCAGTACTTC,CASSQEWTSGAQYF
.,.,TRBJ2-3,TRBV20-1,TGCAGTGCTAGAAAGGGCTCTACAGATACGCAGTATTTT,CSARKGSTDTQYF
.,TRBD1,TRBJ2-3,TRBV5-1,TGCGCCAGCAGTTCTGGAGCAGGGGGAGTAAGCACAGATACGCAGTATTTT,CASSSGAGGVSTDTQYF
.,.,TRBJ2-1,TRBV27,TGTGCCAGCAGTTTTTTTGTTGCGGGCGGTAGGGATGAGCAGTTCTTC,CASSFFVAGGRDEQFF
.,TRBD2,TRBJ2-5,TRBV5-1,TGCGCCAGCAGCTCGGGACCTAGCGGGAGAAGAGTCCAGTACTTC,CASSSGPSGRRVQYF
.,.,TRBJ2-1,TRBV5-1,TGCGCCAGCAGAGAGGGGGGGGATAACAATGAGCAGTTCTTC,CASREGGDNNEQFF
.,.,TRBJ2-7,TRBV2,TGTGCCAGCAAGGTTGAGGCAAGCTCCTACGAGCAGTACTTC,CASKVEASSYEQYF
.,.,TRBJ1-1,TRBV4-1,TGCGCCAGCAGCCAAGATTACACCGAAGCTTTCTTT,CASSQDYTEAFF
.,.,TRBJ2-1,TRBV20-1,TGCAGTGCGCCAGCTTGGACAGCCCTCAATGAGCAGTTCTTC,CSAPAWTALNEQFF
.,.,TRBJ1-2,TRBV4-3,TGCGCCAGCAGCCAAGATAACCCTGCTGTCAACTATGGCTACACCTTC,CASSQDNPAVNYGYTF
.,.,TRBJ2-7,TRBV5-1,TGCGCCAGCAGCTTACAACCGGATACCGACTACGAGCAGTACTTC,CASSLQPDTDYEQYF
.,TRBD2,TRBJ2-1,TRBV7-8,TGTGCCAGCAGCTTAGCGAGGTTCGGGAGGGTGAACAATGAGCAGTTCTTC,CASSLARFGRVNNEQFF
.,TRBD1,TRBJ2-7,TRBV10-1,TGCGCCAGCAGTATCACAGGGGCGGGCGAGCAGTACTTC,CASSITGAGEQYF
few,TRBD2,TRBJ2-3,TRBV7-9,TGTGCCAGCAGCTTAGTAGCGGGAGACACAGATACGCAGTATTTT,CASSLVAGDTDTQYF
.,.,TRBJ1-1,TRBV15,TGTGCCACCAGCAGAGGTGTCGATTGGATGGCTTTCTTT,CATSRGVDWMAFF
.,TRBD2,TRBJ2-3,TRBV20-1,TGCAGTGCTCAGCTAGCGGGGGGTCCTGACACAGATACGCAGTATTTT,CSAQLAGGPDTDTQYF
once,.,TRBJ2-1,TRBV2,TGTGCCAGCACGGAAGCCCTTGCCCCTAGTGTGAATGAGCAGTTCTTC,CASTEALAPSVNEQFF
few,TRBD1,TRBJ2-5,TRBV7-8,TGTGCCAGCAGCTTTTACAGGGGGCCGGAGACCCAGTACTTC,CASSFYRGPETQYF
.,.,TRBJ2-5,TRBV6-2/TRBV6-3,TGTGCCAGCAGTTTGACCCCGACAGGAGGAGAGACCCAGTACTTC,CASSLTPTGGETQYF
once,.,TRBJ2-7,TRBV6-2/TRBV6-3,TGTGCCAGCAGCCAGGGAGGACAGCAGTACTTC,CASSQGGQQYF